Listed here is a single T cell receptor beta chain. Its antigen is still unknown. Healthy and HIV-negative, the adult donors had no recent acute infections or vaccinations. This CDR3 contains 13 residues. The V gene's germline CDR1 is SNHLY and CDR2 FYNNEI. Between the trimmed V and J ends, which lost 7 bases and 1 base, there was a span of 10 bases. The data derive from a study of shared clonotypes between healthy human individuals. General study findings and limits: Rarefaction gave evidence that sorted-subset sequencing remained incomplete despite large depth.

Replicate PCRs for sorted subsets used roughly 200 ng DNA; this equaled about 30,000 T cell genomes. Produced via immunoSEQ multiplex PCR; TCRdb's table is partial and in-frame only. Found here are roughly 1,600,000 clones, about 98.5% of them singletons; the top ten hold around 0.33%. This receptor was identified in a man aged 25-40 years in good health. Material for sequencing was naive CD4+ T cells sorted from blood. Subset denoted: CD45RA+ positively selected. The V and J genes are TRBV2 and TRBJ1-1, with D unresolved. The CDR3 DNA is TGTGCCAGCACCCGGGAGGGGAACACTGAAGCTTTCTTT. As protein: CASTREGNTEAFF.